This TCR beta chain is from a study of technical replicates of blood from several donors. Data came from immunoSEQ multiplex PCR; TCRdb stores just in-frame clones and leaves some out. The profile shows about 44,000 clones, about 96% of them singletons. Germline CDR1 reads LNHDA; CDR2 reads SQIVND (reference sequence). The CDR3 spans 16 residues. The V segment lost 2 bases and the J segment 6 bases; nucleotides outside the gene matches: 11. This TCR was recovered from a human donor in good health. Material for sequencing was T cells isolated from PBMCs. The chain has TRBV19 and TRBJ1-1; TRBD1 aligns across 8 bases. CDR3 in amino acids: CASSITSRDRTAEAFF. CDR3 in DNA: TGTGCCAGTAGTATAACGAGCCGGGACAGGACGGCTGAAGCTTTCTTT.